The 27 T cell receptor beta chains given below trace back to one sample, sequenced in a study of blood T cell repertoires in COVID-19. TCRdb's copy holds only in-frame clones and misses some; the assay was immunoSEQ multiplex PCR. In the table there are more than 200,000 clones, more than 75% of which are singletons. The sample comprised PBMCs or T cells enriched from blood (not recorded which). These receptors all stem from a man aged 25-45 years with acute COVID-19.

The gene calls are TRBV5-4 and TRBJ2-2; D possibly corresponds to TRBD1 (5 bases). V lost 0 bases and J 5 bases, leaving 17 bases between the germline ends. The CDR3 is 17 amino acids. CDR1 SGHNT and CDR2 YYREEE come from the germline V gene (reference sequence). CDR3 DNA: TGTGCCAGCAGCTTGGCCGGAAGGGGCAAAGGTACCGGGGAGCTGTTTTTT. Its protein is CASSLAGRGKGTGELFF.

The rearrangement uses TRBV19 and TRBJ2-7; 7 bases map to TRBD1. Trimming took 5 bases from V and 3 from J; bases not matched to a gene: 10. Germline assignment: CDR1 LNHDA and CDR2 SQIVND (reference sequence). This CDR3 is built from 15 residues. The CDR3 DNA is TGTGCCAGTAGTTACTCTCCGGGACAGAGCTACGAGCAGTACTTC. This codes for CASSYSPGQSYEQYF.

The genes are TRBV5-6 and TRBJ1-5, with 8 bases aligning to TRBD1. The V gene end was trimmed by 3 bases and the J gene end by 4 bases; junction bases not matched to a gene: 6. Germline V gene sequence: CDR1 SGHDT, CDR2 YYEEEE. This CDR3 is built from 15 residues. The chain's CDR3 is CASSSMDRENQPQHF. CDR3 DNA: TGTGCCAGCAGCTCGATGGACAGGGAAAATCAGCCCCAGCATTTT.

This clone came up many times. The CDR3 loop is CASSPTGDLQPQHF. CDR3 DNA: TGTGCCAGCAGCCCCACAGGGGACTTACAGCCCCAGCATTTT. The gene calls are TRBV2 and TRBJ1-5, with 7 bases lining up with TRBD1. The CDR3 spans 14 residues. Germline V lookup: CDR1 SNHLY, CDR2 FYNNEI. V was pared by 6 bases and J by 7 bases, with 9 bases of the junction left unmatched.

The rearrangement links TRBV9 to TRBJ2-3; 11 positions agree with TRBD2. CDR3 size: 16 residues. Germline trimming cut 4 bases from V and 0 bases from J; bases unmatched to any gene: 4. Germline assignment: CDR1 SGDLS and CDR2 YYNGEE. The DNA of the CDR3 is TGTGCCAGCAGCCCCCTAGCGGGGGGAAGCACAGATACGCAGTATTTT. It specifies CASSPLAGGSTDTQYF. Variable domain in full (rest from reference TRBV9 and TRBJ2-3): DSGVTQTPKHLITATGQRVTLRCSPRSGDLSVYWYQQSLDQGLQFLIQYYNGEERAKGNILERFSAQQFPDLHSELNLSSLELGDSALYFCASSPLAGGSTDTQYFGPGTRLTVL.

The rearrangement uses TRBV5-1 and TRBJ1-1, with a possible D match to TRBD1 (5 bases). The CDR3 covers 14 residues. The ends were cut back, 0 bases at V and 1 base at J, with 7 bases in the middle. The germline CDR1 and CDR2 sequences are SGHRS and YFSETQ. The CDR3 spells CASSLDGQNTEAFF. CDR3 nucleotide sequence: TGCGCCAGCAGCTTGGACGGACAGAACACTGAAGCTTTCTTT.

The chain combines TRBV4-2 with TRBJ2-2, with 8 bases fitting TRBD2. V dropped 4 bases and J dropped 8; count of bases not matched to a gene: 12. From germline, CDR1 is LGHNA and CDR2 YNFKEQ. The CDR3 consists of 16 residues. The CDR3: CASSPGGTNPGGELFF. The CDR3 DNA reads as TGTGCCAGCAGCCCGGGAGGGACGAACCCGGGAGGGGAGCTGTTTTTT.

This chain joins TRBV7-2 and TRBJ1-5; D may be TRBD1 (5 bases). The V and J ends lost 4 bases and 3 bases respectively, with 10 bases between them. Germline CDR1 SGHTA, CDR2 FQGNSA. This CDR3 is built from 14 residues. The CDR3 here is CASSSRQNNQPQHF. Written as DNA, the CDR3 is TGTGCCAGCAGCTCCAGACAGAACAATCAGCCCCAGCATTTT.

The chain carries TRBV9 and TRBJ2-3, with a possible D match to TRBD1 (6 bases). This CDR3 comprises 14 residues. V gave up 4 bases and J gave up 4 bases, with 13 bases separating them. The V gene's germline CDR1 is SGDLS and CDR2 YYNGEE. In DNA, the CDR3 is TGTGCCAGCAGCTCCCAGGGGATCCCAGATACGCAGTATTTT. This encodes CASSSQGIPDTQYF.

In DNA form, the CDR3 reads TGTGCCAGCAGCGAAACTGCAGGGCATCAGCCCCAGCATTTT. This sequence encodes CASSETAGHQPQHF. The genes are TRBV9 and TRBJ1-5, with D possibly matching TRBD1 (5 bases). The germline V and J ends were trimmed by 3 bases and 5 bases, with 12 bases remaining between them. The CDR3 is 14 amino acids. Germline loops: CDR1 SGDLS, CDR2 YYNGEE.

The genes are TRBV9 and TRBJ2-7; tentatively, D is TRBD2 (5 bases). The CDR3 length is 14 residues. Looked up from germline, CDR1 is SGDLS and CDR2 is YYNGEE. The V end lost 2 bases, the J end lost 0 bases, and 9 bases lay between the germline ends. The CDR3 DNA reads TGTGCCAGCAGCGTGGACTCTAGCTCCTACGAGCAGTACTTC. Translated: CASSVDSSSYEQYF.

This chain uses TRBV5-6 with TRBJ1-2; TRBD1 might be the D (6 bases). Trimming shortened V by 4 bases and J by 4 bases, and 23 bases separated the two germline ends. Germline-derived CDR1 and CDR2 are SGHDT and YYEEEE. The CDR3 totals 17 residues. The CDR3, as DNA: TGTGCCAGCAGCACCCTAGGGGGGGGCGCGTGGGGCTATGGCTACACCTTC. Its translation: CASSTLGGGAWGYGYTF.

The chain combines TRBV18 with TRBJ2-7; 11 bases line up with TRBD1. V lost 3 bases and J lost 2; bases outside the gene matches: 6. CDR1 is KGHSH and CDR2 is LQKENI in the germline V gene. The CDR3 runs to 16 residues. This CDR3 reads CASSPRTGGAPYEQYF. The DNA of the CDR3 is TGTGCCAGCTCACCTAGGACAGGGGGCGCGCCCTACGAGCAGTACTTC.

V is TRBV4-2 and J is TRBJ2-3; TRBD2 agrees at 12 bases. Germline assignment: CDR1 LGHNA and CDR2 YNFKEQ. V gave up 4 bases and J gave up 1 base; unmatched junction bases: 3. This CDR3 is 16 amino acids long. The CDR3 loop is CASSPSGGAGTDTQYF. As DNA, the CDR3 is TGTGCCAGCAGCCCTAGCGGGGGGGCGGGCACAGATACGCAGTATTTT.

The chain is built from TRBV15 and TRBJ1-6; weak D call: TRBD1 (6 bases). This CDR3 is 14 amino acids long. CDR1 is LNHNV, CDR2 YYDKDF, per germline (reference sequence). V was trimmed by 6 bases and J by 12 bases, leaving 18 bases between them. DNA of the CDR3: TGTGCCACCAGGCAGGACAGCACAAAAGGACCCCTCCACTTT. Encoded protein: CATRQDSTKGPLHF.

The CDR3 is CASSQDGAKWTQYF. The CDR3 bases are TGTGCTTCCAGTCAAGACGGAGCGAAGTGGACCCAGTACTTC. V usage is TRBV12-5 and J usage is TRBJ2-5; no clear D. The CDR3 length is 14 residues. V lost 11 bases, J lost 7 bases, and 23 bases lay in between. The germline gives CDR1 LGHNT, CDR2 FRNRAP.

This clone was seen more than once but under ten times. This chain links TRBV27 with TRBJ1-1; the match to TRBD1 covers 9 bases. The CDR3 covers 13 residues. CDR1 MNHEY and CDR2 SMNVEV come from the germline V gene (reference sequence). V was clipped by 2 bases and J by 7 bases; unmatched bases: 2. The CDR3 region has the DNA TGTGCCAGCAGTTTACGGACAGGGGATGAAGCTTTCTTT. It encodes CASSLRTGDEAFF.

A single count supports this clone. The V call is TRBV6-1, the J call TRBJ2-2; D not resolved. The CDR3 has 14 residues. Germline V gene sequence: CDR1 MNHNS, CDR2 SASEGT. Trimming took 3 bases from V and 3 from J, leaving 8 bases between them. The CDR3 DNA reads TGTGCCAGCAGTGAGGCGACTGACACCGGGGAGCTGTTTTTT. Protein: CASSEATDTGELFF.

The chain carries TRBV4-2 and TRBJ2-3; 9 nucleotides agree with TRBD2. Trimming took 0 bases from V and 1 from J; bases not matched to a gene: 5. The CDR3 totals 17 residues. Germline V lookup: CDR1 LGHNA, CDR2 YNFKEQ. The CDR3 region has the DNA TGTGCCAGCAGCCAAGATTCACTAGCGGGTGGCACAGATACGCAGTATTTT. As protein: CASSQDSLAGGTDTQYF.

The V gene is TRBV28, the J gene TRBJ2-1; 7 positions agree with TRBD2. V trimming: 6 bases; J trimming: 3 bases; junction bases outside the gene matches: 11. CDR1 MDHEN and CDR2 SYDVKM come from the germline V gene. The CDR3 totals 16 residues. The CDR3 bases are TGTGCCAGCAGCCGAGCCGGGACTACCTACTACAATGAGCAGTTCTTC. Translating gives CASSRAGTTYYNEQFF.

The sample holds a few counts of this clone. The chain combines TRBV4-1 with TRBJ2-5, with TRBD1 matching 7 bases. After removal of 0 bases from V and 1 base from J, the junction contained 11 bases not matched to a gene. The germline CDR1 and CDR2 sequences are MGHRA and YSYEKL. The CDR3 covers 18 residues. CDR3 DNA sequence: TGCGCCAGCAGCCAAGAACGTCGCCTGGGACAGCTCCAAGAGACCCAGTACTTC. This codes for CASSQERRLGQLQETQYF.

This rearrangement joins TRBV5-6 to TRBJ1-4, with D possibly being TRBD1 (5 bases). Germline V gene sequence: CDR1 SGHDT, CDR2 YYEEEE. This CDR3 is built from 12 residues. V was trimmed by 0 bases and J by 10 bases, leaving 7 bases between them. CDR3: CASSLERGKLFF. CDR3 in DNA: TGTGCCAGCAGCTTGGAAAGGGGAAAACTGTTTTTT.

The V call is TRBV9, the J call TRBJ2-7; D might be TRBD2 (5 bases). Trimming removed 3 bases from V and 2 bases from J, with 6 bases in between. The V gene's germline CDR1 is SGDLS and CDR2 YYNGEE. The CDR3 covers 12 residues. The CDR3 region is CASSGETYEQYF. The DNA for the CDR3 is TGTGCCAGCAGCGGGGAGACCTACGAGCAGTACTTC.

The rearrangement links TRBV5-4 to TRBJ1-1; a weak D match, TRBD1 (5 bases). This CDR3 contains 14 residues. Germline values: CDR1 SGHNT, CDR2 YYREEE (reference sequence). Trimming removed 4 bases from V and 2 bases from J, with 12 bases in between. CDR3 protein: CASSRAGLNTEAFF. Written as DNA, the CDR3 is TGTGCCAGCAGCCGGGCAGGGCTTAACACTGAAGCTTTCTTT.

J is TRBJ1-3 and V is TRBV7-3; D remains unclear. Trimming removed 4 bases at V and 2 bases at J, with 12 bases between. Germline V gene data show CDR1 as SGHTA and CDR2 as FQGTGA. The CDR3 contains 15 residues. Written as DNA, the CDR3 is TGTGCCAGCAGCTCTGGTCTTGGGCCTGGAAACACCATATATTTT. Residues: CASSSGLGPGNTIYF.

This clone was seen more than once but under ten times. This CDR3 reads CASSSGDGGANYGYTF. CDR3 sequence (DNA): TGTGCCAGCAGTTCAGGGGACGGTGGAGCTAACTATGGCTACACCTTC. The chain carries TRBV27 and TRBJ1-2; D perhaps matches TRBD1 (6 bases). V lost 4 bases and J lost 0, with 15 bases in between. Germline V CDR1 and CDR2: MNHEY, SMNVEV (reference sequence). This CDR3 region has 16 residues.

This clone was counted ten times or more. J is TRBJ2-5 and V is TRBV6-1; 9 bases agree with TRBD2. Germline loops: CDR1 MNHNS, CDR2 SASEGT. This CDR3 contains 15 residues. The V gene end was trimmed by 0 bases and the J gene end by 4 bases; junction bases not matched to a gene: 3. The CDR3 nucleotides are TGTGCCAGCAGTGAAGCGGCGGGGGGGCCAGAGACCCAGTACTTC. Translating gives CASSEAAGGPETQYF.